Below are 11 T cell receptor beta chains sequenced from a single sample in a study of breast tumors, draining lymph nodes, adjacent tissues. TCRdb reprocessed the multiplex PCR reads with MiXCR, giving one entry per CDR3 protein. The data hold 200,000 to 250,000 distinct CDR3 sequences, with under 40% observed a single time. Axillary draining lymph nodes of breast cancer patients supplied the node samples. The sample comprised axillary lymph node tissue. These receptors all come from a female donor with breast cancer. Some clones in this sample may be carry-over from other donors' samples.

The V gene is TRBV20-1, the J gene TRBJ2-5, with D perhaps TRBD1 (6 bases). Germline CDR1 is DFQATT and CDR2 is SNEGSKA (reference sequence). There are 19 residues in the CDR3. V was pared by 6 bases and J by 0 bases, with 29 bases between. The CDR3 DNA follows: TGCAGTGCGACCTCCGCCGGCACCAGGGGAGAGCAGTACCAAGAGACCCAGTACTTC. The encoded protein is CSATSAGTRGEQYQETQYF.

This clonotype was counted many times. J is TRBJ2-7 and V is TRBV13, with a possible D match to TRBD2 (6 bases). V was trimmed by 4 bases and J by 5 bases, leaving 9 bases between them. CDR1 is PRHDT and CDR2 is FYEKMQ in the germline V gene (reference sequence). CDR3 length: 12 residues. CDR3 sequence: CASSSPGDEQYF. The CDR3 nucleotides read TGTGCCAGCAGCTCCCCGGGAGACGAGCAGTACTTC.

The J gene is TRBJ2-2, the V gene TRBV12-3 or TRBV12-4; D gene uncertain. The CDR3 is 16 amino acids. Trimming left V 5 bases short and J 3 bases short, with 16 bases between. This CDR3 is CASSRANYGYTGELFF. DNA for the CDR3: TGTGCCAGCAGTCGAGCTAACTATGGCTACACCGGGGAGCTGTTTTTT.

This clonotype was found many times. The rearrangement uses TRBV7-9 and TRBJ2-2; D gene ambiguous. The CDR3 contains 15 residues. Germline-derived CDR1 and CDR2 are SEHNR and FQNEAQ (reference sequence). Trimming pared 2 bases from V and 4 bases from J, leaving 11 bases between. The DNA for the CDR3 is TGTGCCAGCAGCTTAATGAATCGAGCCACCGGGGAGCTGTTTTTT. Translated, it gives CASSLMNRATGELFF. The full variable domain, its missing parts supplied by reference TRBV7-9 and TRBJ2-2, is DTGVSQNPRHKITKRGQNVTFRCDPISEHNRLYWYRQTLGQGPEFLTYFQNEAQLEKSRLLSDRFSAERPKGSFSTLEIQRTEQGDSAMYLCASSLMNRATGELFFGEGSRLTVL.

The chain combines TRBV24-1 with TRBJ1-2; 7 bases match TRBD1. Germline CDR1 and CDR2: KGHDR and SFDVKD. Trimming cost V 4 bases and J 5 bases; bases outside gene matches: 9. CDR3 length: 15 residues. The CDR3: CATSDPTGPGYGYTF. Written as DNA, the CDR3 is TGTGCCACCAGTGACCCGACAGGGCCCGGATATGGCTACACCTTC.

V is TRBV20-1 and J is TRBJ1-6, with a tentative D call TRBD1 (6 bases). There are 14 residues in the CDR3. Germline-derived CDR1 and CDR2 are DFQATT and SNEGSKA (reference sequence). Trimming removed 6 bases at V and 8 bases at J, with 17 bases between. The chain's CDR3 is CSALLQGWDSPLHF. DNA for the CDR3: TGCAGTGCCCTGTTACAGGGCTGGGATTCACCCCTCCACTTT.

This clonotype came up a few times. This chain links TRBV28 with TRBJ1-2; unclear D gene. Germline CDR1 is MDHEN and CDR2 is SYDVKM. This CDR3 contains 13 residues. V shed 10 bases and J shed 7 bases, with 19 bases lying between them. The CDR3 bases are TGTGCCACCCTTCCTGGCGGTATCCCTGGCTACACCTTC. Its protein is CATLPGGIPGYTF.

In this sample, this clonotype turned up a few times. The CDR3 reads CATYEQYF. For the CDR3, the DNA is TGTGCCACCTACGAGCAGTACTTC. The V gene is TRBV15, the J gene TRBJ2-7, with unresolved D. Trimming stripped 8 bases from V and 4 bases from J, with 0 bases between. Germline V gene data show CDR1 as LNHNV and CDR2 as YYDKDF (reference sequence). This CDR3 has 8 residues.

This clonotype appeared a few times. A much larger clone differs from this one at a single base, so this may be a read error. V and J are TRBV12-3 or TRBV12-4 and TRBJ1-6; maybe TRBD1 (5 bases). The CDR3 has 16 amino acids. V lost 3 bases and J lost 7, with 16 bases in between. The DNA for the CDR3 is TGTGCCAGCAGTTTCGGTCGGGCAGGGCAAAATTCACCCCTCCACTTT. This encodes CASSFGRAGQNSPLHF.

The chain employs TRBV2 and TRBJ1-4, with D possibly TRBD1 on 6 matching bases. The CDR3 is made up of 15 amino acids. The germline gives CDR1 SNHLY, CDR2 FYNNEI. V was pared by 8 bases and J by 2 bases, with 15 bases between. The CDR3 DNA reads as TGTGCCAGCTTAGGAGGGGGGTCGACTAATGAAAAACTGTTTTTT. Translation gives CASLGGGSTNEKLFF.

The CDR3 reads CASSISGGEEKLFF. CDR3 in DNA: TGTGCCAGTAGTATCTCCGGGGGAGAGGAAAAACTGTTTTTT. This chain links TRBV19 with TRBJ1-4, with TRBD1 as a possible D gene (5 bases). Germline CDR1 reads LNHDA; CDR2 reads SQIVND (reference sequence). Trimming left V 3 bases short and J 8 bases short, with 13 bases between. The CDR3 loop spans 14 amino acids.